The 7 T cell receptor beta chains below all came from one sample that was sequenced in a study of STAT5B mutations in CD4+ large granular lymphocyte leukemia. Using immunoSEQ multiplex PCR, the repertoire was profiled, and TCRdb retains in-frame clones only, with some absent. The data hold approximately 32,000 clones, with approximately 90% observed a single time. The source material was CD4+ T cells from blood buffy coats. These receptors all stem from a human donor in good health.

The J gene is TRBJ1-6, the V gene TRBV6-5, with D hard to call. The CDR3 is made up of 15 amino acids. V gave up 0 bases and J gave up 5 bases, with 8 bases separating them. Germline CDR1 is MNHEY and CDR2 is SVGAGI. The CDR3 region is CASSYSLDHNSPLHF. The CDR3 DNA is TGTGCCAGCAGTTACTCGCTCGACCATAATTCACCCCTCCACTTT.

This chain uses TRBV6-1 with TRBJ2-7, with D unresolved. Germline CDR1 is MNHNS and CDR2 is SASEGT. The germline V and J ends were trimmed by 6 bases and 2 bases, with 11 bases remaining between them. This CDR3 contains 13 residues. CDR3 loop: CASSHSQTYEQYF. CDR3 in DNA: TGTGCCAGCAGCCATAGCCAGACCTACGAGCAGTACTTC.

The chain recombines TRBV5-1 with TRBJ1-1; 8 bases match TRBD1. Per germline, CDR1 SGHRS and CDR2 YFSETQ. The V gene end was trimmed by 1 base and the J gene end by 1 base; junction bases not matched to a gene: 3. The CDR3 has 15 residues. This chain's CDR3 is CASSLITGGNTEAFF. The CDR3, as DNA: TGCGCCAGCAGCTTGATCACAGGGGGGAACACTGAAGCTTTCTTT.

V gene TRBV2 combines with J gene TRBJ2-5; possibly TRBD2 for D (5 bases). Between the trimmed V and J ends, which lost 6 bases and 5 bases, there was a span of 22 bases. This CDR3 is built from 16 residues. The V gene's germline CDR1 is SNHLY and CDR2 FYNNEI. CDR3 loop: CASRAAGPHTGETQYF. The CDR3 bases are TGTGCCAGCAGGGCCGCCGGACCCCATACGGGGGAGACCCAGTACTTC.

The V call is TRBV11-2, the J call TRBJ1-2; D remains unclear. This CDR3 contains 13 residues. Germline V gene sequence: CDR1 SGHAT, CDR2 FQNNGV. V was cut by 5 bases and J by 8 bases, with 15 bases left in between. CDR3 region: CASSPRPSGGYTF. For the CDR3, the DNA is TGTGCCAGCAGCCCCCGCCCGTCGGGCGGCTACACCTTC.

V and J are TRBV4-3 and TRBJ1-1, with D tentatively TRBD1 (6 bases). CDR1 and CDR2 from the germline V gene are LGHNA and YSLEER. V lost 9 bases and J lost 11, with 22 bases in between. This CDR3 is built from 13 residues. The CDR3 spells CASSRDTGRVAFF. CDR3 coding DNA: TGCGCCAGTAGTCGCGATACAGGGAGGGTCGCTTTCTTT.

V is TRBV19 and J is TRBJ1-5; weak D call: TRBD1 (5 bases). The germline gives CDR1 LNHDA, CDR2 SQIVND (reference sequence). This CDR3 has 16 amino acids. Between the trimmed V and J ends, which lost 3 bases and 5 bases, there was a span of 17 bases. The CDR3 sequence is CASSIGGYRADQPQHF. The CDR3 DNA reads as TGTGCCAGTAGTATCGGGGGGTATAGGGCTGATCAGCCCCAGCATTTT.